This T cell receptor (beta chain) was recorded in a study of CD8 T cells in Susac syndrome. Study-wide points: The total CD8+ repertoires contained about 15 Susac-specific public clones, and the CD8+ TEMRA repertoires contained five or six. Only a relatively small number of individuals were included in the TCR sequencing and HLA analysis.

It was with random hexamers that roughly 0.45 to 1 ug RNA was reverse transcribed. TCRdb recomputed calls from the immunoSEQ multiplex PCR reads with MiXCR, one row per CDR3 protein. The data contain some 75,000 distinct CDR3 sequences, approximately 93% of them singletons. With respect to this clonotype: Its target is not known.

Germline CDR1 and CDR2: MGHRA and YSYEKL. This CDR3 spans 17 amino acids. The V end was cut by 1 base, the J end by 3 bases, with 19 bases between. From blood CD8+ and CD4+ T cells, the TCR beta chain was sequenced. Sequenced sample: CD8+ T cells from PBMCs. V usage is TRBV4-1 and J usage is TRBJ2-7; D is possibly TRBD1 or TRBD2 (6 bases each). The source of this sequence is a human donor with Susac syndrome. The CDR3 here is CASSQVSLTGTLYEQYF. In DNA, the CDR3 is TGCGCCAGCAGCCAAGTTTCCCTCACAGGGACTCTCTACGAGCAGTACTTC.